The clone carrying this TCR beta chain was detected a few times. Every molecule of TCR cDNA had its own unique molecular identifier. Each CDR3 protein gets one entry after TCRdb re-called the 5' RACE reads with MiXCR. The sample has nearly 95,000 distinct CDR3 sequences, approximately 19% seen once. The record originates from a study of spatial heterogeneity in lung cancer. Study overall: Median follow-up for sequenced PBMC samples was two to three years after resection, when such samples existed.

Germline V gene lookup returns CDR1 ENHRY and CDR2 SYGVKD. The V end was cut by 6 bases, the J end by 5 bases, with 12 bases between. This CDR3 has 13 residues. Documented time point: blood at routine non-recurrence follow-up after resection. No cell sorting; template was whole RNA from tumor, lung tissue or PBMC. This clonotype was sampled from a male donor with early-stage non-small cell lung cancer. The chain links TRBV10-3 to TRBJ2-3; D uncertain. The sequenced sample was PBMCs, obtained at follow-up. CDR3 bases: TGTGCCATCAGCAAGAATGAGTTAGATACGCAGTATTTT. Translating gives CAISKNELDTQYF.